These 21 T cell receptor beta chains were sequenced from one sample in a study of T-cell memory formation after mild COVID-19 (dated by TCRdb to the early 2020s). Library prep was done by 5' RACE. Sequencing took place on an Illumina NovaSeq 6000. TCRdb trimmed the raw reads at Q25, called clones with MiXCR and kept productive beta chains. Under each unique CDR3 protein, matching rows form one entry showing the most common genes and DNA. Here the sample has about 82,000 distinct CDR3 sequences; roughly 16% occur a single time. Approximately 40% of the sample belongs to the ten largest clones. Sequencing was carried out using PBMCs or a T cell subset sorted from them (not recorded which). The receptors come from a man aged 18 to 35 who had mild COVID-19 (a few samples of this study predate the infection). The sample titles of this study are shuffled in the database, so cell type and time point are left out; the donor was told from shared clones.

The sample holds a few counts of this clonotype. CDR3 nucleotides: TGTGCCAGCAGTGCGGCTAGCGGGGGCACAGATACGCAGTATTTT. It is translated as CASSAASGGTDTQYF. This chain links TRBV6-4 with TRBJ2-3; 9 bases are a match to TRBD2. J was trimmed by 1 base and V by 4 bases; bases with no gene match: 3. The CDR3 runs 15 residues. CDR1 is MRHNA, CDR2 SNTAGT, per germline.

In DNA form, the CDR3 reads TGTGCCAGCTCACTAGCGCCGGAAAACTATAATTCACCCCTCCACTTT. Encoded protein: CASSLAPENYNSPLHF. The gene calls are TRBV18 and TRBJ1-6; D remains unclear. CDR1 is KGHSH and CDR2 is LQKENI in the germline V gene. Between the trimmed V and J ends, which lost 4 bases and 3 bases, there was a span of 13 bases. The CDR3 is made up of 16 amino acids.

This clonotype was seen a few times. This chain links TRBV7-9 with TRBJ1-5; D ambiguous. Trimming removed 4 bases at V and 3 bases at J, with 13 bases between. The CDR3 totals 15 residues. CDR1 and CDR2 from the germline V gene are SEHNR and FQNEAQ (reference sequence). The chain's CDR3 is CASSSEVVANQPQHF. The CDR3 nucleotides read TGTGCCAGCAGCTCGGAGGTCGTAGCCAATCAGCCCCAGCATTTT.

This clonotype was seen only a few times. The V gene is TRBV2, the J gene TRBJ1-2; D gene uncertain. This CDR3 contains 13 residues. V was trimmed by 2 bases and J by 5 bases, leaving 9 bases between them. Germline V gives CDR1 SNHLY, CDR2 FYNNEI. Written as DNA, the CDR3 is TGTGCCAGCAGTGAAAGGGCGGGGTATGGCTACACCTTC. Protein product: CASSERAGYGYTF.

This clonotype was found a few times. CDR3: CASSLGGWADTQYF. The CDR3 DNA is TGTGCCAGCAGTTTAGGGGGGTGGGCAGATACGCAGTATTTT. This rearrangement joins TRBV6-5 to TRBJ2-3; the D gene could be TRBD1 or TRBD2 (6 bases each). Germline loops: CDR1 MNHEY, CDR2 SVGAGI. CDR3 length equals 14 residues. V was pared by 4 bases and J by 4 bases, with 12 bases between.

This clonotype was observed a handful of times. The chain links TRBV6-6 to TRBJ1-2; D is uncertain. CDR1 is MNHNY, CDR2 SVGAGI, per germline (reference sequence). The CDR3 loop spans 14 amino acids. Between the trimmed V and J ends, which lost 4 bases and 4 bases, there was a span of 13 bases. CDR3 region: CASSSEPNSYGYTF. The CDR3 coding sequence is TGTGCCAGCAGTTCAGAGCCCAATAGCTATGGCTACACCTTC.

The chain has TRBV3-1 and TRBJ2-1; D is unresolved. V shed 0 bases and J shed 4 bases, with 4 bases lying between them. Germline CDR1 reads LGHDT; CDR2 reads YNNKEL (reference sequence). This CDR3 comprises 13 residues. For the CDR3, the DNA is TGTGCCAGCAGCCAAGAAGGATACAATGAGCAGTTCTTC. It specifies CASSQEGYNEQFF.

This clonotype appeared a few times. The genes are TRBV5-6 and TRBJ2-1; D is perhaps TRBD2 (7 bases). Deletions cut 4 bases from V and 11 bases from J, with 13 bases between. This CDR3 contains 12 residues. CDR1 and CDR2 (germline): SGHDT, YYEEEE. CDR3 coding DNA: TGTGCCAGCAGCCCATGGGGGGGCCAGCAGTTCTTC. Translating gives CASSPWGGQQFF.

This clonotype showed up just a few times. J is TRBJ1-1 and V is TRBV24-1; D remains ambiguous. Germline V CDR1 and CDR2: KGHDR, SFDVKD. The V end was cut by 3 bases, the J end by 1 base, with 5 bases between. This CDR3 spans 13 amino acids. The CDR3 loop is CATSDGSNTEAFF. The CDR3 DNA reads TGTGCCACCAGTGATGGATCGAACACTGAAGCTTTCTTT.

The genes are TRBV20-1 and TRBJ1-4; TRBD1 agrees at 8 bases. V shed 0 bases, J shed 6 bases, and the junction held 9 bases outside the gene matches. Germline V CDR1 and CDR2: DFQATT, SNEGSKA (reference sequence). The CDR3 contains 16 residues. The CDR3 here is CSARDLGGQGDEKLFF. The CDR3 DNA is TGCAGTGCTAGAGATCTAGGCGGACAGGGTGATGAAAAACTGTTTTTT.

The genes are TRBV9 and TRBJ2-1, with D perhaps matching TRBD1 (5 bases). The germline gives CDR1 SGDLS, CDR2 YYNGEE. Between the trimmed V and J ends, which lost 0 bases and 9 bases, there was a span of 10 bases. This CDR3 contains 13 residues. In nucleotides, the CDR3 is TGTGCCAGCAGCGTAGTTCAGGGCCCTGAGCAGTTCTTC. This sequence encodes CASSVVQGPEQFF.

In this sample, this clonotype turned up many times. The V gene is TRBV5-1, the J gene TRBJ2-1; the D gene is possibly TRBD2 (7 bases). Germline V CDR1 and CDR2: SGHRS, YFSETQ. The germline V and J ends were trimmed by 4 bases and 10 bases, with 9 bases remaining between them. There are 11 residues in the CDR3. As DNA, the CDR3 is TGCGCCAGCAGCAGCGGGACAGAGCAGTTCTTC. Translating gives CASSSGTEQFF.

The chain employs TRBV5-6 and TRBJ2-7, with TRBD1 as a possible D gene (6 bases). This CDR3 is built from 17 residues. V was trimmed by 4 bases and J by 7 bases, leaving 27 bases between them. Germline V gene data show CDR1 as SGHDT and CDR2 as YYEEEE. The CDR3 sequence: CASSKSITGSASWEQYV. Here the CDR3 DNA reads TGTGCCAGCAGCAAATCCATCACAGGGAGTGCCTCTTGGGAGCAGTACGTC.

This clonotype was observed a few times. The V gene is TRBV5-1, the J gene TRBJ1-1; weak D call: TRBD1 (6 bases). The CDR3 is 14 amino acids. CDR1 is SGHRS and CDR2 is YFSETQ in the germline V gene. The V end lost 3 bases, the J end lost 1 base, and 10 bases lay between the germline ends. CDR3 amino acids: CASSSGQPNTEAFF. In DNA, the CDR3 is TGCGCCAGCAGCTCCGGACAGCCGAACACTGAAGCTTTCTTT.

This rearrangement joins TRBV5-1 to TRBJ1-2, with 12 bases lining up with TRBD1. The trim removed 4 bases at V and 9 bases at J, leaving 4 bases unmatched. The CDR3 has 13 residues. Germline assignment: CDR1 SGHRS and CDR2 YFSETQ. The CDR3 region has the DNA TGCGCCAGCAGCCCGGGACAGGGGGCCAGCTACACCTTC. This codes for CASSPGQGASYTF.

In its sample, this clonotype was seen many times. The J gene is TRBJ1-1, the V gene TRBV12-3 or TRBV12-4; D gene ambiguous. This CDR3 is built from 12 residues. V lost 3 bases and J lost 5, with 7 bases in between. Written as DNA, the CDR3 is TGTGCCAGCAGTTTTAGCGGGACTGAAGCTTTCTTT. It specifies CASSFSGTEAFF.

This clonotype has a count of ten or more. V is TRBV20-1 and J is TRBJ2-6; D not certain. The germline gives CDR1 DFQATT, CDR2 SNEGSKA (reference sequence). The CDR3 is made up of 13 amino acids. The germline V and J ends were trimmed by 1 base and 0 bases, with 1 base remaining between them. This CDR3 is CSARVSGANVLTF. The CDR3 nucleotides read TGCAGTGCTAGAGTCTCTGGGGCCAACGTCCTGACTTTC.

This clonotype was found a few times. The genes are TRBV30 and TRBJ2-7; tentatively, D is TRBD1 or TRBD2 (6 bases each). The CDR3 runs 14 residues. Trimming pared 3 bases from V and 0 bases from J, leaving 12 bases between. CDR1 GTSNPN and CDR2 SVGIG come from the germline V gene (reference sequence). CDR3 loop: CAWRAGHGSYEQYF. CDR3 DNA sequence: TGTGCCTGGAGGGCGGGACACGGCTCCTACGAGCAGTACTTC.

This chain connects TRBV6-5 to TRBJ1-1, with a tentative D call TRBD1 (5 bases). CDR3 length: 14 amino acids. Trimming removed 2 bases at V and 5 bases at J, with 12 bases between. The germline V gene encodes CDR1 MNHEY and CDR2 SVGAGI. Here the CDR3 reads CASSYRGVRTEAFF. In DNA form, the CDR3 reads TGTGCCAGCAGTTACAGGGGAGTACGTACTGAAGCTTTCTTT.

This clonotype was found a few times. The chain employs TRBV28 and TRBJ1-1; TRBD1 matches at 7 bases. V was pared by 4 bases and J by 4 bases, with 6 bases of the junction left unmatched. Germline CDR1 and CDR2: MDHEN and SYDVKM. The CDR3 covers 14 residues. For the CDR3, the DNA is TGTGCCAGCAGTTATACAGGGGTCCGCACTGAAGCTTTCTTT. It codes for CASSYTGVRTEAFF.

The chain is built from TRBV4-1 and TRBJ2-3; D remains unclear. Germline V lookup: CDR1 MGHRA, CDR2 YSYEKL. This CDR3 is 13 amino acids long. V was clipped by 6 bases and J by 2 bases, with 9 bases between them. The CDR3 sequence: CASRSTYTDTQYF. The DNA for the CDR3 is TGCGCCAGCAGATCTACTTACACAGATACGCAGTATTTT.